Sequencing of this T cell receptor beta chain was carried out in a study of blood T cells in healthy people across ages. Overall study results and limits: Estimates drawn from one million T cells were deemed to understate diversity.

The authors ran a second PCR of 7 to 11 cycles using a sample-barcoded 5' primer and a J-beta primer mix. Each cDNA was tagged by a template-switch adaptor containing 12 random nucleotides. Sequencing recovered at least 2.5 million CDR3-containing paired-end reads from each sample. TCRdb called the 5' RACE reads again in MiXCR, with one record for every CDR3 protein. Here the sample spans over 1.5 million distinct CDR3 sequences, less than 50% being singletons. Each donor was a healthy Caucasian individual from Russia, aged roughly 6 to 90. On this clonotype: Its antigen remains unidentified.

Material for sequencing was blood. The receptor was isolated from a woman in her 40s in good health.

CDR3 amino acids: CASSQEGTGGWYEQYF. The DNA of the CDR3 is TGCGCCAGCAGCCAAGAGGGCACAGGGGGATGGTACGAGCAGTACTTC. J is TRBJ2-4 and V is TRBV4-1; the match to TRBD1 covers 8 bases. The assigned J gene may be wrong: the sequence end matches TRBJ2-7 better. Germline V gene sequence: CDR1 MGHRA, CDR2 YSYEKL. CDR3 length: 16 residues.